Shown below are 2 T cell receptor beta chains from a single sample sequenced in a study of blood T cells in healthy people across ages. A sample-barcoded 5' primer and a J-beta primer mix were used in a second PCR of about 7 to 12 cycles. Using its own MiXCR run on the 5' RACE reads, TCRdb lists one record per CDR3 protein. The repertoire holds approximately 900,000 distinct CDR3 sequences, with around 46% as singletons. Material for sequencing was blood. These receptors all stem from a young man in good health.

The chain is built from TRBV20-1 and TRBJ2-1; 9 nucleotides match TRBD1. There are 12 residues in the CDR3. Germline CDR1 and CDR2: DFQATT and SNEGSKA (reference sequence). Losses at the gene ends were 3 bases for V and 10 bases for J; bases not matched to a gene: 4. The CDR3 loop is CSARGTGGEQFF. In nucleotides, the CDR3 is TGCAGTGCTAGGGGAACAGGGGGCGAGCAGTTCTTC.

This clonotype was observed many times. The chain joins TRBV4-1 to TRBJ2-1; 9 bases align to TRBD1. CDR3 length: 15 residues. Germline CDR1 reads MGHRA; CDR2 reads YSYEKL. The J segment lost 5 bases and the V segment lost 5 bases, leaving 7 bases of the junction unmatched. The CDR3, as DNA: TGCGCCAGCAGCAAAGGGACAGGGCTGGACAATGAGCAGTTCTTC. Encoded protein: CASSKGTGLDNEQFF.